Each of the 9 T cell receptor beta chains below was sequenced from the same sample in a study of cytomegalovirus exposure and HLA in healthy donors. Measured with immunoSEQ multiplex PCR; TCRdb has only the in-frame clones, and not every one. The sample carries 150,000 to 200,000 clones, around 82% recorded once. Sequencing was done on a sample of PBMCs. The receptor source for this set is a woman between 18 and 30 years old in good health and CMV-seropositive.

This rearrangement joins TRBV6-5 to TRBJ2-3; D is possibly TRBD2 (6 bases). The V and J ends lost 0 bases and 4 bases respectively, with 11 bases between them. This CDR3 has 15 residues. The germline V gene encodes CDR1 MNHEY and CDR2 SVGAGI. CDR3 loop: CASSYSGDWSDTQYF. CDR3 in DNA: TGTGCCAGCAGTTACTCAGGGGACTGGTCAGATACGCAGTATTTT.

This clone was picked up a small number of times. The rearrangement joins TRBV7-3 to TRBJ2-7; 7 bases map to TRBD2. The J segment lost 7 bases and the V segment lost 5 bases, leaving 5 bases of the junction unmatched. This CDR3 is 12 amino acids long. The germline CDR1 and CDR2 sequences are SGHTA and FQGTGA. The CDR3 DNA reads TGTGCCAGCAGCCCTCCCGGGGGGGAGCAGTACTTC. This gives the protein CASSPPGGEQYF.

The chain couples TRBV2 to TRBJ2-5; 12 bases map to TRBD2. Germline CDR1 reads SNHLY; CDR2 reads FYNNEI. The CDR3 runs 16 residues. V lost 6 bases to trimming and J lost 2 bases; unmatched junction nucleotides: 7. For the CDR3, the DNA is TGTGCCAGCAGCGCCGGGACTAGCGGGTTACAAGAGACCCAGTACTTC. As protein: CASSAGTSGLQETQYF.

This chain links TRBV19 with TRBJ1-5; 10 bases line up with TRBD1. V shed 5 bases and J 9 bases; nucleotides not matched to a gene: 13. The V gene's germline CDR1 is LNHDA and CDR2 SQIVND (reference sequence). This CDR3 region has 16 residues. The DNA of the CDR3 is TGTGCCAGTAGTGGCCCCGGGACAGGGGTCGGTCGGCCCCAGCATTTT. As protein: CASSGPGTGVGRPQHF.

V and J are TRBV4-2 and TRBJ2-7, with 9 positions matching TRBD2. This CDR3 contains 18 residues. Germline trimming cut 0 bases from V and 3 bases from J; bases unmatched to any gene: 12. Germline V gene lookup returns CDR1 LGHNA and CDR2 YNFKEQ. As DNA, the CDR3 is TGTGCCAGCAGCCAAGATCCCCCTGGGGGCGGGGGGGACTACGAGCAGTACTTC. Protein product: CASSQDPPGGGGDYEQYF.

The genes are TRBV13 and TRBJ1-4; D is uncertain. The CDR3 is made up of 14 amino acids. V dropped 5 bases and J dropped 8 bases, with 15 bases sitting between them. CDR1 is PRHDT and CDR2 is FYEKMQ in the germline V gene (reference sequence). The CDR3 DNA reads TGTGCCAGCAGCCGTGCCGGCGGGGAGGAAAAACTGTTTTTT. Protein product: CASSRAGGEEKLFF.

The chain has TRBV13 and TRBJ2-7; possibly TRBD2 for D (6 bases). Germline V gene data show CDR1 as PRHDT and CDR2 as FYEKMQ (reference sequence). The CDR3 runs 14 residues. V lost 5 bases and J lost 3, with 14 bases in between. The CDR3 here is CASSLGQGLYEQYF. DNA for the CDR3: TGTGCCAGCAGCCTGGGGCAGGGACTCTACGAGCAGTACTTC.

The V call is TRBV20-1, the J call TRBJ1-2; D gene unclear. Germline values: CDR1 DFQATT, CDR2 SNEGSKA (reference sequence). Deletions cut 6 bases from V and 6 bases from J, with 11 bases between. The CDR3 sequence is 11 residues long. CDR3 nucleotide sequence: TGCAGTGCCATAGCAATGGATGGCTACACCTTC. Its translation: CSAIAMDGYTF.

Only a few counts were recorded for this clone. This sequence joins TRBV6-4 and TRBJ1-2; 8 bases are shared with TRBD1. Losses at the gene ends were 5 bases for V and 6 bases for J; bases not matched to a gene: 5. Germline CDR1 and CDR2: MRHNA and SNTAGT. The CDR3 is made up of 13 amino acids. The CDR3 DNA reads as TGTGCCAGCAGTTCCGGACAGGGAGATGGCTACACCTTC. As protein: CASSSGQGDGYTF.